What follows is one T cell receptor beta chain and its context. What it binds is unknown. The method was immunoSEQ multiplex PCR; TCRdb's version includes in-frame clones alone and lacks a portion of them. The sample contains about 100,000 clones, about 87% of which appear only once. The data derive from a study of T cell responses to AZD1222 COVID-19 vaccine. Turning to the study itself: Analysis merged second doses at about 4 or about 12 weeks. Study-level findings and limits: Following two doses of AZD1222, Spike-specific TCR breadth and depth rose. Donors were mostly white British, more females; clonal diversity possibly underestimated.

CDR1 is SGHTA and CDR2 is FQGNSA in the germline V gene. V lost 6 bases and J lost 4, with 16 bases in between. The CDR3 totals 14 residues. The sequences come from peripheral blood, collected on day 0 of AZD1222 vaccination. The rearrangement links TRBV7-2 to TRBJ2-7, with D perhaps matching TRBD2 (5 bases). This TCR derives from an adult in good health. CDR3 bases: TGTGCCAGCAGTCGTGAGGAAGGGAGTTACGAGCAGTACTTC. Protein sequence: CASSREEGSYEQYF.